This TCR beta chain was sequenced during a study of early T cells in non-severe SARS-CoV-2 infection (dated by TCRdb to 2020 to 2022). Background on the whole study: TCR sequencing used bulk RNA from unsorted whole blood, so alpha and beta chains could not be paired.

What the authors observed across the whole study: VDJdb matching was skewed toward anti-spike CD8 responses and likely underestimated virus-specific expansions by missing private and CD4 specificities.

There are 11 amino acids in the CDR3, from cysteine to phenylalanine inclusive. The DNA shown is the 33-base CDR3, in frame from base 1. CDR1 is given as SQVTM and CDR2 as ANQGSEA, both from the germline V gene. Trimming takes 5 bases from V and 10 bases from J, and the germline ends sit 13 bases apart. The library was produced with 5' RACE. Reads for this sample came from a NextSeq 500. To correct for sequencing error and PCR bias, the TCR library protocol tagged individual cDNA molecules with unique molecular identifiers. Both TCR alpha and beta chains were sequenced, and tight co-correlation was observed between alpha and beta sequence abundances in each sample. Per the original workflow: V gene, J gene and CDR3 annotation of TCR sequences was performed with Decombinator V4. Expanded TCRs were defined as changing significantly between any two time points under a Poisson model with p below 0.0001. TCR abundances were normalised to the total number of TCRs sequenced per sample and expressed as counts per million. TRAV1-2 paired with TRAJ12, TRAJ20 or TRAJ33 defined MAIT TCRs, while TRAV10 paired with TRAJ18 defined iNKT TCRs. VDJdb, accessed 1 November 2021, was searched for CMV, EBV and SARS-CoV-2 annotated TCRs, excluding TCRs annotated for multiple antigens. The public reads were reprocessed in TCRdb via fastp at Q25 and MiXCR, keeping in-frame beta chains. Each CDR3 protein appears once, grouped with its most common genes and DNA. V and J calls and clone size were set by TCRdb, not the authors. The sample table contains about 77,000 distinct CDR3 sequences; only one count was recorded for roughly 16% of them. The top ten clones comprise less than 3.5% of the sample.

This clonotype was seen only a few times. No cognate antigen has been identified for it. There are no base qualities to consult, and no much larger clone falls within one base. The study was a case-control design nested within a healthcare worker cohort in London, UK, with weekly nasopharyngeal swab PCR tests and blood sampling. Healthcare workers were recruited between 23 and 31 March 2020, during the week of the UK lockdown, and were followed weekly for up to about 15 weeks. The clonotype was recovered from an adult who was a healthcare worker with PCR-confirmed SARS-CoV-2 infection or an uninfected control (not recorded which). The sequence is built from TRBV29-1 and TRBJ2-3, with no confident D gene call. Input material: whole blood. CDR3 protein: CSVLSEAPQYF. The nucleotide sequence reads as follows: TGCAGCGTTTTGTCCGAGGCCCCGCAGTATTTT.